Each of the 5 T cell receptor beta chains below was sequenced from the same sample in a study of T-cell reconstitution after alpha-beta-depleted transplantation in children. Unique molecular identifiers featured in how the TCRbeta library was prepared. One entry per CDR3 protein results from TCRdb running MiXCR on the PCR reads. The table shows 130,000 or so distinct CDR3 sequences, with about a tenth occurring only once. This specimen consisted of PBMCs, mostly from graft donor cells, obtained 180 days after TCRalphabeta/CD19-depleted stem cell transplant. All receptors come from a girl less than two years old who had a stem cell transplant for combined immunodeficiency, so the T cells may come from the graft donor.

This clonotype was seen a few times. The V and J genes are TRBV5-6 and TRBJ1-1, with D uncertain. CDR1 and CDR2 from the germline V gene are SGHDT and YYEEEE. The CDR3 runs to 13 residues. V lost 0 bases and J 2 bases, leaving 5 bases between the germline ends. For the CDR3, the DNA is TGTGCCAGCAGCTTGGACGTAAACACTGAAGCTTTCTTT. It is translated as CASSLDVNTEAFF.

This clonotype was seen many times. The chain recombines TRBV7-9 with TRBJ1-2, with D perhaps TRBD1 (5 bases). In germline, CDR1 is SEHNR, CDR2 FQNEAQ (reference sequence). The CDR3 runs to 16 residues. V gave up 1 base and J gave up 2 bases, with 14 bases separating them. DNA for the CDR3: TGTGCCAGCAGCTTAGGAGCTCCCAGGGAGAACTATGGCTACACCTTC. This sequence encodes CASSLGAPRENYGYTF.

DNA for the CDR3: TGTGCCACGCGCCGGGACTCCAAATACAATGAGCAGTTCTTC. The encoded protein is CATRRDSKYNEQFF. The chain couples TRBV15 to TRBJ2-1; tentative D call: TRBD2 (6 bases). The V end was cut by 9 bases, the J end by 4 bases, with 16 bases between. The CDR3 is made up of 14 amino acids. The germline V gene has CDR1 LNHNV and CDR2 YYDKDF (reference sequence).

In this sample, this clonotype turned up a few times. The V gene is TRBV12-3 or TRBV12-4, the J gene TRBJ2-7; D is perhaps TRBD1 or TRBD2 (6 bases each). Trimming shortened V by 3 bases and J by 3 bases, and 15 bases separated the two germline ends. CDR3 size: 15 residues. DNA of the CDR3: TGTGCCAGCAGTTTCGGGGGAAGAGGGGGCTACGAGCAGTACTTC. It yields the protein CASSFGGRGGYEQYF.

J is TRBJ2-3 and V is TRBV29-1; a possible D gene is TRBD1 (6 bases). Germline V lookup: CDR1 SQVTM, CDR2 ANQGSEA. Deletions cut 4 bases from V and 4 bases from J, with 12 bases between. The CDR3 covers 13 residues. The CDR3 DNA reads TGCAGCGTTGCTGGGGGCGGCGCAGATACGCAGTATTTT. Translating it yields CSVAGGGADTQYF.